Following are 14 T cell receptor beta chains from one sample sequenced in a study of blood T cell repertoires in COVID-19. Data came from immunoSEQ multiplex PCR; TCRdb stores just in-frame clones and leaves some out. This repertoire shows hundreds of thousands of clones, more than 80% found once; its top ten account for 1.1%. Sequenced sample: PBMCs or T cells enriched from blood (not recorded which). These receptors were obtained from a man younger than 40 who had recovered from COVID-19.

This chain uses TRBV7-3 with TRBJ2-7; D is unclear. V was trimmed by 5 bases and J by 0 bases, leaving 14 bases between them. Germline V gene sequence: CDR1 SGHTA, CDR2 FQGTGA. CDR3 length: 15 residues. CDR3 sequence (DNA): TGTGCCAGCAGCAAATTAAGACACCTCTCCTACGAGCAGTACTTC. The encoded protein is CASSKLRHLSYEQYF.

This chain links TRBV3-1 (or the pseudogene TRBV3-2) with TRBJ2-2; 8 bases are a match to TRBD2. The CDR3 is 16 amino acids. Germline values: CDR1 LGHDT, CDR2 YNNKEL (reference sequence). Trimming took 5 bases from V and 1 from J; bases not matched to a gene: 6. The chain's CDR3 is CASSAGTRGNTGELFF. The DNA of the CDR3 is TGTGCCAGCAGCGCCGGGACTAGAGGGAACACCGGGGAGCTGTTTTTT.

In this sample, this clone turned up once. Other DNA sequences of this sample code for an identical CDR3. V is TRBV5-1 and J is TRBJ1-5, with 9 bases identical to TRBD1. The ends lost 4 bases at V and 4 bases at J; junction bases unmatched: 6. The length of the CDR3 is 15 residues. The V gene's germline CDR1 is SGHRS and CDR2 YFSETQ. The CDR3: CASSPGTGSNQPQHF. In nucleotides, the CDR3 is TGCGCCAGCAGCCCTGGGACAGGGAGTAATCAGCCCCAGCATTTT.

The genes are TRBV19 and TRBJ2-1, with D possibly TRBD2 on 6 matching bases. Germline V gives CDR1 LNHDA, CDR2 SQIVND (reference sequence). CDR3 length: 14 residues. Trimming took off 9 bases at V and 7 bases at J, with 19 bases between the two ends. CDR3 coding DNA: TGTGCCAGCCAACGCCTCTCGACTAGTAATGAGCAGTTCTTC. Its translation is CASQRLSTSNEQFF.

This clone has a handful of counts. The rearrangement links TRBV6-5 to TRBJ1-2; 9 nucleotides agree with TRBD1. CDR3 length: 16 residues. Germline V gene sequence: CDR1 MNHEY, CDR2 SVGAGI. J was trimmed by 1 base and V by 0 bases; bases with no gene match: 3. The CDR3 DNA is TGTGCCAGCAGTTACTCCGGGACAGGGAGTAACTATGGCTACACCTTC. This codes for CASSYSGTGSNYGYTF.

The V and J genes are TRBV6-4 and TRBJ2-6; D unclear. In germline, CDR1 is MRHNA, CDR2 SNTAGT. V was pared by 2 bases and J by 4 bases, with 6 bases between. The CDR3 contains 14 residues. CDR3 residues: CASSDGAGANVLTF. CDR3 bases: TGTGCCAGCAGTGACGGAGCGGGGGCCAACGTCCTGACTTTC.

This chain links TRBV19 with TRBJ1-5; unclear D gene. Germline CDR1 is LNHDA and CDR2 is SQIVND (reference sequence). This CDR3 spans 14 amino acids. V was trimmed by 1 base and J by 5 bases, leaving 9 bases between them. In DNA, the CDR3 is TGTGCCAGTAGTATAGTGGAGGCGTATCAGCCCCAGCATTTT. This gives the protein CASSIVEAYQPQHF.

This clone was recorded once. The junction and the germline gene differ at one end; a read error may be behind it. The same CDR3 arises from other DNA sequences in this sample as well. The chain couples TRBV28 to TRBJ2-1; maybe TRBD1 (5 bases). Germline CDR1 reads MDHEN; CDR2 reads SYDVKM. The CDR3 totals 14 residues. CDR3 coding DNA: TGTGCCAGCGAAGGGGTCTCCCTAGGGAATGAGCAATTCTTC. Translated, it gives CASEGVSLGNEQFF.

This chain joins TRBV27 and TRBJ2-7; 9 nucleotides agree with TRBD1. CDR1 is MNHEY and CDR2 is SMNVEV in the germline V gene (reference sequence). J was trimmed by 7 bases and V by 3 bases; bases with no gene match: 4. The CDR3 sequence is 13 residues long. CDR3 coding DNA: TGTGCCAGCAGTTTGGGACAGGGTATGGAGCAGTACTTC. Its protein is CASSLGQGMEQYF.

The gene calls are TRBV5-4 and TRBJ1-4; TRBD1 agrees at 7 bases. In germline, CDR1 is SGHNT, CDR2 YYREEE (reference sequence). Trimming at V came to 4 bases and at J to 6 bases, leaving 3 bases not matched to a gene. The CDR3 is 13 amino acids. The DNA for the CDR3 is TGTGCCAGCAGCCTACAGGGGTATGAAAAACTGTTTTTT. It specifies CASSLQGYEKLFF.

CDR3 sequence reads: CASEWGTGSSGGYNEQFF. The CDR3 DNA is TGTGCCAGCGAGTGGGGGACAGGGAGTTCGGGAGGCTACAATGAGCAGTTCTTC. The V and J genes are TRBV2 and TRBJ2-1, with TRBD1 matching 9 bases. Per germline, CDR1 SNHLY and CDR2 FYNNEI. The CDR3 is 18 residues long. J was trimmed by 3 bases and V by 8 bases; bases with no gene match: 17.

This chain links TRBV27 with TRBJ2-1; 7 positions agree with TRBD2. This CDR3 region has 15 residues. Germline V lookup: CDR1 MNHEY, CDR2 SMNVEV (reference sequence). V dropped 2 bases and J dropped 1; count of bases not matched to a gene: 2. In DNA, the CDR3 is TGTGCCAGCAGTTTAAATAGCGGGTCCTACAATGAGCAGTTCTTC. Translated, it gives CASSLNSGSYNEQFF.

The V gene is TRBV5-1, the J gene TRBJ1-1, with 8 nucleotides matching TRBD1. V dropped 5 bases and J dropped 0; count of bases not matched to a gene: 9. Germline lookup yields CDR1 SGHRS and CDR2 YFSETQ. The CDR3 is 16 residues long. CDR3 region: CASRTAGDRMNTEAFF. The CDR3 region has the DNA TGCGCCAGCAGGACGGCCGGGGACAGGATGAACACTGAAGCTTTCTTT.

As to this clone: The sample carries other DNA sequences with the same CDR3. The DNA of the CDR3 is TGTGCCAGCATTCGACAGGGTACCTACGAGCAGTACTTC. It specifies CASIRQGTYEQYF. V and J are TRBV28 and TRBJ2-7; 7 positions agree with TRBD1. The CDR3 is 13 amino acids. Germline V gene lookup returns CDR1 MDHEN and CDR2 SYDVKM. The J segment lost 2 bases and the V segment lost 7 bases, leaving 5 bases of the junction unmatched.